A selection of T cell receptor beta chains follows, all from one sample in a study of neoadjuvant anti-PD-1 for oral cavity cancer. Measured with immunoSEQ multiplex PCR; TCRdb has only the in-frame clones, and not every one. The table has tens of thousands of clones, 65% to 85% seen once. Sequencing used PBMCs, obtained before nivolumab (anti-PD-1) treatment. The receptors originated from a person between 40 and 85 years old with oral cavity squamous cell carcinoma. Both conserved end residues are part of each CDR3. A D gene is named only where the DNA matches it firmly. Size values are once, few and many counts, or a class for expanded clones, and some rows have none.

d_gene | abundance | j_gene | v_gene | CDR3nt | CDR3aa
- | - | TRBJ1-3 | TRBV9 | TGTGCCAGCAGCCCTTCAGGAGCACCTGGAAACACCATATATTTT | CASSPSGAPGNTIYF
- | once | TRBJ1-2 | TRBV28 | TGTGCCAGCAGTTTATCGGACTCCGCGTGGTATGGCTACACCTTC | CASSLSDSAWYGYTF
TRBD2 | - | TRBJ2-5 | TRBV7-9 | TGTGCCACCCACGCGGGGGGAGACGGGACCCAGTACTTC | CATHAGGDGTQYF
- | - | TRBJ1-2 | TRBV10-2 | TGCGCCAGCAGTAAGGCACCGAACTATGGCTACACCTTC | CASSKAPNYGYTF
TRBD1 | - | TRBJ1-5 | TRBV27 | TGTGCCAGCAGCTGGACAGGATCAAGCAATCAGCCCCAGCATTTT | CASSWTGSSNQPQHF
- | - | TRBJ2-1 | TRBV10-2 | TGCGCCAGCACCGGGACCCGGGGAGCTTTTGAGCAGTTCTTC | CASTGTRGAFEQFF
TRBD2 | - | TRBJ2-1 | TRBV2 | TGTGCCAGCAGTGAAGGGCTAGCGGGGACCAATGAGCAGTTCTTC | CASSEGLAGTNEQFF
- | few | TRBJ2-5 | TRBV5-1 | TGCGCCAGCAGGACCCGGGAAGAGACCCAGTACTTC | CASRTREETQYF
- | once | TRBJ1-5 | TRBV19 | TGTGCCAGTAGTATTAGAGATAGCAATCAGCCCCAGCATTTT | CASSIRDSNQPQHF
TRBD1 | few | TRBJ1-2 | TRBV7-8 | TGTGCCAGCAGCCCTTGGACAGGGGCTAGTAACTATGGCTACACCTTC | CASSPWTGASNYGYTF
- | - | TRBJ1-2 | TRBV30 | TGTGCCTGGAGAGACATACAGGGTCTTTATGGCTACACCTTC | CAWRDIQGLYGYTF
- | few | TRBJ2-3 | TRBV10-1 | TGCGCCAGCAGTGGAGATACGCAGTATTTT | CASSGDTQYF
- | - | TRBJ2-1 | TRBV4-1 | TGCGCCAGCAGCCAAAAGATGAGGCTTGACAATGAGCAGTTCTTC | CASSQKMRLDNEQFF
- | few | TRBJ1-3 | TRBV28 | TGTGCCAGCAGAGGGGTTCTCTCTGAGGACTCTGGAAACACCATATATTTT | CASRGVLSEDSGNTIYF
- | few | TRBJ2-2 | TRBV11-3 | TGTGCCAGCAGCTTCGGGCGGGGTAACACCGGGGAGCTGTTTTTT | CASSFGRGNTGELFF
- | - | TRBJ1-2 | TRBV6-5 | TGTGCCAGCGCCGGACTCGGGGGAGGCGACTATGGCTACACCTTC | CASAGLGGGDYGYTF
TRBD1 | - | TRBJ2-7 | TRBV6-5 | TGTGCCAGCACCAAGGGGACAGGGGTAATCGAGCAGTACTTC | CASTKGTGVIEQYF
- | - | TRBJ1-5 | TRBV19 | TGTGCCAGTAGTAGACGACCGGACAGAGACTCGTATAGCAATCAGCCCCAGCATTTT | CASSRRPDRDSYSNQPQHF
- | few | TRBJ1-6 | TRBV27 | TGTGCCAGCAGTTGGGGGCGATTGGCCTCCTATAATTCACCCCTCCACTTT | CASSWGRLASYNSPLHF
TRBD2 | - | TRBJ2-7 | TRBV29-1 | TGCAGCGTTGAACCAGCGGGAGGGATCTACGAGCAGTACTTC | CSVEPAGGIYEQYF
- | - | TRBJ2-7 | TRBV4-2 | TGTGCCAGCAGCCAAGATCCCGGGACCTACGAGCAGTACTTC | CASSQDPGTYEQYF
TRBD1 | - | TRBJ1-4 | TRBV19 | TGTGCCAGTAGCCGGGACAGGGTATCAGGAGAAAAACTGTTTTTT | CASSRDRVSGEKLFF
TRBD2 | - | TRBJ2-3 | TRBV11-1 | TGTGCCAGCAGCTTAGGACTAGCGGGTGGCACAGATACGCAGTATTTT | CASSLGLAGGTDTQYF
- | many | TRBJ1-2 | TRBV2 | TGTGCCAGCAGTGCTTTGGTAGGGTCTGGCTACACCTTC | CASSALVGSGYTF
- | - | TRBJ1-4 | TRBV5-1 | TGCGCCAGCAGCATCGGCAGGGGTACAACTAATGAAAAACTGTTTTTT | CASSIGRGTTNEKLFF
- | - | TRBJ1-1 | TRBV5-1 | TGCGCCAGCAGCTTGGAAGGGTTGAACACTGAAGCTTTCTTT | CASSLEGLNTEAFF
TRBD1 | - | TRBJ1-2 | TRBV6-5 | TGTGCCAGCAGATCGACAGGGGGCCATGGCTACACCTTC | CASRSTGGHGYTF
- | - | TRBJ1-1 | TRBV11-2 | TGTGCCAGCAGCTTAGGACAGGCGAGGAACACTGAAGCTTTCTTT | CASSLGQARNTEAFF
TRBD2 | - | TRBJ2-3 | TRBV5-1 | TGCGCCAGCAGCTCCCGGACTAGCGCCCCCCCAGATACGCAGTATTTT | CASSSRTSAPPDTQYF
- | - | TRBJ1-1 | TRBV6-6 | TGTGCCAGCTCCCTTAAAGGGGCGGGCACTGAAGCTTTCTTT | CASSLKGAGTEAFF
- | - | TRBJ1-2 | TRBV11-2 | TGTGCCAGCAGCCCAGACAGGAGTTATGGCTACACCTTC | CASSPDRSYGYTF
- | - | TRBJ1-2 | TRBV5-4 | TGTGCCAGCAGCTCCGGAGGAGGGGGGGACTATGGCTACACCTTC | CASSSGGGGDYGYTF
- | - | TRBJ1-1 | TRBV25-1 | TGTGCCAGCAGTGACTCTAGGGGACCCTGGGAGGCTTTCTTT | CASSDSRGPWEAFF
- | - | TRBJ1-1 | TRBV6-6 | TGTGCCAGCAGTCAGGCGGACACTGAAGCTTTCTTT | CASSQADTEAFF
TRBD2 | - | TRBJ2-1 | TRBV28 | TGTGCCAGCAGTCCCTTGGGGCTAGCGGACGGGAATGAGCAGTTCTTC | CASSPLGLADGNEQFF
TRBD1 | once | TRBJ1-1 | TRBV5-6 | TGTGCCAGCAGCTTGCAAGGGACAGTGAACACTGAAGCTTTCTTT | CASSLQGTVNTEAFF
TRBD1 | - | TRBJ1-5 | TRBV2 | TGTGCCAGCAGTGTAACCCGGACAGGGGGCAATCAGCCCCAGCATTTT | CASSVTRTGGNQPQHF
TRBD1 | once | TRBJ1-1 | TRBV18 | TGTGCCAGCTCGCTTGGACAGGGGGCATCGAACACTGAAGCTTTCTTT | CASSLGQGASNTEAFF
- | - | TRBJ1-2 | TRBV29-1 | TGCAGCGTTGATAAGGGGCCTCATGGCTACACCTTC | CSVDKGPHGYTF
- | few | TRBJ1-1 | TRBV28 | TGTGCCAGCAGTTTATCCTCAGGGTTTCTGGAGAACACTGAAGCTTTCTTT | CASSLSSGFLENTEAFF
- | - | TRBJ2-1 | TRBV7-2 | TGTGCCAGCAGCTTCATCTTAATTGAGCAGTTCTTC | CASSFILIEQFF
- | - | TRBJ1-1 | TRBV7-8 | TGTGCCAGCAGCTTAGCTGTCAGGAGTAGTAAAGCTTTCTTT | CASSLAVRSSKAFF
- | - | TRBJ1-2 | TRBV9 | TGTGCCAGCAGCGTACTGCCGGACAGAGCTAACTATGGCTACACCTTC | CASSVLPDRANYGYTF
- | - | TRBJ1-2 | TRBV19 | TGTGCCAGTGTAAGGGGGGACTATGGCTACACCTTC | CASVRGDYGYTF
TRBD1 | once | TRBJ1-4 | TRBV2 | TGTGCCAGCAGCCGAGACAGGGGTCCTAATGAAAAACTGTTTTTT | CASSRDRGPNEKLFF
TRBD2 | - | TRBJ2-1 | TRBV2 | TGTGCCAGCCAGACTAGCGGGGTACACAATGAGCAGTTCTTC | CASQTSGVHNEQFF
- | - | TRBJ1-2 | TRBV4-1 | TGCGCCAGCAGCCAAACAGAGAGCTATGGCTACACCTTC | CASSQTESYGYTF
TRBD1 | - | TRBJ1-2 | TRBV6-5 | TGTGCCAGCAGTTACTCTACAGGGGGCTTCTATGGCTACACCTTC | CASSYSTGGFYGYTF
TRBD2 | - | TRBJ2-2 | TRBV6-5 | TGTGCCAGCATGACTAGCTCCCCCGGGGAGCTGTTTTTT | CASMTSSPGELFF